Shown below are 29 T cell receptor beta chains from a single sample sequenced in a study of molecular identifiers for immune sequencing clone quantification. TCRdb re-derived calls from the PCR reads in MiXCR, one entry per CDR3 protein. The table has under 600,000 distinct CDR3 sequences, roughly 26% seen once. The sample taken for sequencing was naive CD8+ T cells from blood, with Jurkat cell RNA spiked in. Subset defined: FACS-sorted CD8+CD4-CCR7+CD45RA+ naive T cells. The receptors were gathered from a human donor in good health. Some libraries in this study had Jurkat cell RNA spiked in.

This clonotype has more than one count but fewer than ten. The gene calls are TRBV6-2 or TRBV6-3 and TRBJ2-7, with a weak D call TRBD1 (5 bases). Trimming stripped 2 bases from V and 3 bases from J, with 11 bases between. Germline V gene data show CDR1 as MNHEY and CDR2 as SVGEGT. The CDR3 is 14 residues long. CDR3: CASSYQGIFYEQYF. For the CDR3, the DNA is TGTGCCAGCAGTTACCAGGGAATTTTCTACGAGCAGTACTTC.

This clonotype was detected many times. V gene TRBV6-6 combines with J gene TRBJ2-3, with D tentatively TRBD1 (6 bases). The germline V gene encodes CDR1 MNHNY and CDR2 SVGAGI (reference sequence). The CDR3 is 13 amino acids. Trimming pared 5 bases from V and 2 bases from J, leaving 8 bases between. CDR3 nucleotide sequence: TGTGCCAGCAGTCCAGGGGACACAGATACGCAGTATTTT. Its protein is CASSPGDTDTQYF.

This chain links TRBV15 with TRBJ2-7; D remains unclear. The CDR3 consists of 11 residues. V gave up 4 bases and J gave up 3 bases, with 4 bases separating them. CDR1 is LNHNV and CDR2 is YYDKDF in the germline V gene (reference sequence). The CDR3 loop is CATSTHYEQYF. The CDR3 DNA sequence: TGTGCCACCAGCACACACTACGAGCAGTACTTC.

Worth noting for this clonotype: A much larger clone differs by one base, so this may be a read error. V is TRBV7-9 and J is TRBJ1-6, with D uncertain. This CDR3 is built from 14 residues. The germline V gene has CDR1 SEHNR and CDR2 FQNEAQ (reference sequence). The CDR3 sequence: CASSPAAYNSPPHF. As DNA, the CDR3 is TGTGCCAGCAGCCCCGCCGCCTATAATTCACCCCCCCACTTT. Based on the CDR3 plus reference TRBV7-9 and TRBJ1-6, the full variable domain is DTGVSQNPRHKITKRGQNVTFRCDPISEHNRLYWYRQTLGQGPEFLTYFQNEAQLEKSRLLSDRFSAERPKGSFSTLEIQRTEQGDSAMYLCASSPAAYNSPPHFGNGTRLTVT.

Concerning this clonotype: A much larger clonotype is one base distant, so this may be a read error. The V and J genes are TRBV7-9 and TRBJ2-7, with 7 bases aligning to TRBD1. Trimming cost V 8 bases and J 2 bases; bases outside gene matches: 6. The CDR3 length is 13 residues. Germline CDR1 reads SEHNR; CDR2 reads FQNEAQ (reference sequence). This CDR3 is CASGSDRPYEQYF. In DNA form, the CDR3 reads TGTGCCAGCGGCTCGGACAGGCCCTACGAGCAGTACTTC.

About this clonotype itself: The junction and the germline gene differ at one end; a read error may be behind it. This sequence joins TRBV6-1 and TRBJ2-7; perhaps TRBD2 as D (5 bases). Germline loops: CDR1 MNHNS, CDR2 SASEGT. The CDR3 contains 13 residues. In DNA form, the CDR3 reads TGTGCCAGCAGAAGCGGACCCCCCTACAAGCAGTACTTC. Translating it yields CASRSGPPYKQYF.

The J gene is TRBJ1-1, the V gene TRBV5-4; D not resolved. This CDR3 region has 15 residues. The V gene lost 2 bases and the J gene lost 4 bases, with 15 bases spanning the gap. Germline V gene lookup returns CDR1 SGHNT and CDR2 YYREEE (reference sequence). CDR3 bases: TGTGCCAGCAGCTTTTGGGCAGTCCCAATCACTGAAGCTTTCTTT. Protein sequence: CASSFWAVPITEAFF.

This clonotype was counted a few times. The CDR3 sequence: CASSLFGTAQETQYF. For the CDR3, the DNA is TGTGCCAGCAGCTTGTTCGGGACAGCGCAAGAGACCCAGTACTTC. The chain carries TRBV5-6 and TRBJ2-5, with 7 bases aligning to TRBD1. Germline V gene lookup returns CDR1 SGHDT and CDR2 YYEEEE. This CDR3 has 15 amino acids. Losses at the gene ends were 1 base for V and 2 bases for J; bases not matched to a gene: 5.

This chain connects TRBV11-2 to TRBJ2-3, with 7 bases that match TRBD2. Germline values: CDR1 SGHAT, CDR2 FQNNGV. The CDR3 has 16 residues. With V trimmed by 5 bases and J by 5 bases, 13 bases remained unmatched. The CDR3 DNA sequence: TGTGCCAGCAGCCAAGAGTGGGAGCTAGCGGAAGATACGCAGTATTTT. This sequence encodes CASSQEWELAEDTQYF.

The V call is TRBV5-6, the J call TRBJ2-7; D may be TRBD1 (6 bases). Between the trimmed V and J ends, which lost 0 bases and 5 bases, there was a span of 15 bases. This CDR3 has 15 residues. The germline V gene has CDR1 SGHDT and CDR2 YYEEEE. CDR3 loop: CASSLAGQGIHEQYF. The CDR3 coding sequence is TGTGCCAGCAGCTTGGCCGGGCAGGGGATCCACGAGCAGTACTTC.

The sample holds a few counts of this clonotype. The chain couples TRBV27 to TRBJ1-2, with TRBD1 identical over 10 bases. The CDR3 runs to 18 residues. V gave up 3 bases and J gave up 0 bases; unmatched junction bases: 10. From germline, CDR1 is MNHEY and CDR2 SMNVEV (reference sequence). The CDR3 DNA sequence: TGTGCCAGCAGTTTCGTGGGGGGACAGGGGCCAGCTAACTATGGCTACACCTTC. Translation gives CASSFVGGQGPANYGYTF.

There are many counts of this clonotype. The CDR3 sequence: CASSFGGLNTEAFF. DNA of the CDR3: TGTGCCAGCAGTTTTGGGGGTCTGAACACTGAAGCTTTCTTT. V is TRBV12-3 or TRBV12-4 and J is TRBJ1-1; a weak D match, TRBD1 (5 bases). V was cut by 3 bases and J by 0 bases, with 8 bases left in between. The CDR3 length is 14 residues.

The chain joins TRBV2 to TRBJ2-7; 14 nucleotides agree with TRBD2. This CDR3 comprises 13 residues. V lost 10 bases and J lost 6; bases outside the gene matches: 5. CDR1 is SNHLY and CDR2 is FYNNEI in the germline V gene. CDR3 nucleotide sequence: TGTGCCACCTGGGGACTAGCGGGAGCCGAGCAGTACTTC. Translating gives CATWGLAGAEQYF.

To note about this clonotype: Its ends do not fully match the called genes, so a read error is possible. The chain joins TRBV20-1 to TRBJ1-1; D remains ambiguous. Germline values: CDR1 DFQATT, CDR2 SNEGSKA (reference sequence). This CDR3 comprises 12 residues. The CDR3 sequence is CGARAENTEAFF. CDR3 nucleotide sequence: TGCGGTGCTAGAGCAGAGAACACTGAAGCTTTCTTT.

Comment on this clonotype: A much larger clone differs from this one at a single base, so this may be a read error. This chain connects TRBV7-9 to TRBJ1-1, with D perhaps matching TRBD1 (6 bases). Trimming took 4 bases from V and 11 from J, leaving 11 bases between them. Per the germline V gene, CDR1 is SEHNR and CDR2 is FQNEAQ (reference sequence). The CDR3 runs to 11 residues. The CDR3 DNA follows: TGTGCCAGCAGCTCAGTGGGGGCCGCTTTCTTT. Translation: CASSSVGAAFF.

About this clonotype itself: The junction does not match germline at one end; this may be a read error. CDR3 loop: CASSSPTGPNEKLCF. CDR3 in DNA: TGTGCCAGCAGTTCCCCGACAGGACCCAATGAAAAACTGTGTTTT. The chain employs TRBV7-9 and TRBJ1-4, with D possibly matching TRBD1 (6 bases). CDR1 is SEHNR, CDR2 FQNEAQ, per germline (reference sequence). The CDR3 loop spans 15 amino acids. The full variable domain, its missing parts supplied by reference TRBV7-9 and TRBJ1-4, is DTGVSQNPRHKITKRGQNVTFRCDPISEHNRLYWYRQTLGQGPEFLTYFQNEAQLEKSRLLSDRFSAERPKGSFSTLEIQRTEQGDSAMYLCASSSPTGPNEKLCFGSGTQLSVL.

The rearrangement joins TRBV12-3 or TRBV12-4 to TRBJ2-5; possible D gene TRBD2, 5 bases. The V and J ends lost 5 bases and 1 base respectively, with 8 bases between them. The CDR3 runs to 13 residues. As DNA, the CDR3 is TGTGCCAGCAGTCCTAGCCGCCAAGAGACCCAGTACTTC. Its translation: CASSPSRQETQYF.

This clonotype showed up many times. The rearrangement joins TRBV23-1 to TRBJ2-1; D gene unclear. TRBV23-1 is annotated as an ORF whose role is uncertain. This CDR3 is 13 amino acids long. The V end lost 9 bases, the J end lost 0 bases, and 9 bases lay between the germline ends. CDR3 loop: CARRGISYNEQFF. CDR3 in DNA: TGCGCCAGGCGCGGAATCTCCTACAATGAGCAGTTCTTC.

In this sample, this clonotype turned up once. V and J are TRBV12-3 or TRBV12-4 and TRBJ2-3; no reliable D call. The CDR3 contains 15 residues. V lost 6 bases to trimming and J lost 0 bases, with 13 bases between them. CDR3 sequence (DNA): TGTGCCAGCAGGGGAACAACTTCGAGCACAGATACGCAGTATTTT. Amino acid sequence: CASRGTTSSTDTQYF.

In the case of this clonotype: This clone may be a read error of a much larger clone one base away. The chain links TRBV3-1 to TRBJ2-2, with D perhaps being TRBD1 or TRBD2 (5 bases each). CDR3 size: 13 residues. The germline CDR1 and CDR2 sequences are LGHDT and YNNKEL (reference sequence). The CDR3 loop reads CASSHVHTGALFF. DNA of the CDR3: TGTGCCAGCAGCCATGTACACACCGGGGCGCTGTTTTTT.

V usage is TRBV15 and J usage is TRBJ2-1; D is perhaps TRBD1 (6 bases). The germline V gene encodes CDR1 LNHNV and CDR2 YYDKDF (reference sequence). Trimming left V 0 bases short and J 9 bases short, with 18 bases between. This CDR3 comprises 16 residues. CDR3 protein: CATSREEGQLMGEQFF. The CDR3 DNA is TGTGCCACCAGCAGAGAGGAAGGACAGCTCATGGGTGAGCAGTTCTTC. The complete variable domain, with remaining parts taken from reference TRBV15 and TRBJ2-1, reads DAMVIQNPRYQVTQFGKPVTLSCSQTLNHNVMYWYQQKSSQAPKLLFHYYDKDFNNEADTPDNFQSRRPNTSFCFLDIRSPGLGDTAMYLCATSREEGQLMGEQFFGPGTRLTVL.

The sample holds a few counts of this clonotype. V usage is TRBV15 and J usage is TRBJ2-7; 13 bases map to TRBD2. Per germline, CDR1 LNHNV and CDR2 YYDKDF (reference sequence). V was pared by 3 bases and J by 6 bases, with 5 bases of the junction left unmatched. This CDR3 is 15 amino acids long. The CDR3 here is CATSSTGTSGTEQYF. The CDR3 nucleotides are TGTGCCACCAGCAGTACCGGGACTAGCGGGACCGAGCAGTACTTC.

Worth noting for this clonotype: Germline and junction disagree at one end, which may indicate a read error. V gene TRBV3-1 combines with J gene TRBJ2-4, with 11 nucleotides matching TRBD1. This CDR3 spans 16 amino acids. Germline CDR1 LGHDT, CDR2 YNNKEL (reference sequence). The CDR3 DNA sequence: TGTGCCAGCGGCCAAGCCCCGGGACAGGGGGTAAACATTCAGTACTTC. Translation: CASGQAPGQGVNIQYF. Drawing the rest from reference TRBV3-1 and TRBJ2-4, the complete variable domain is DTAVSQTPKYLVTQMGNDKSIKCEQNLGHDTMYWYKQDSKKFLKIMFSYNNKELIINETVPNRFSPKSPDKAHLNLHINSLELGDSAVYFCASGQAPGQGVNIQYFGAGTRLSVL.

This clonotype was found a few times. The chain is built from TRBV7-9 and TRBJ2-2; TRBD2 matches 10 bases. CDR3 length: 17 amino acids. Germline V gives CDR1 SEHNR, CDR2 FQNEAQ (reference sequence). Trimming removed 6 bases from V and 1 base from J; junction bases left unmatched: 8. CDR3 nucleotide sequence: TGTGCCAGCAGTTTTCCTCGGACTAGCGGGAACACCGGGGAGCTGTTTTTT. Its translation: CASSFPRTSGNTGELFF.

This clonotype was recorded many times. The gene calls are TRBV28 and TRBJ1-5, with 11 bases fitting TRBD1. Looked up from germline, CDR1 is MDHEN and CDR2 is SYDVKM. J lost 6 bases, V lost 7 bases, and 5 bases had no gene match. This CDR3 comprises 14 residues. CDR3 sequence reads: CASKDRGLGQPQHF. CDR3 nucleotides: TGTGCCAGCAAGGACAGGGGGCTCGGTCAGCCCCAGCATTTT.

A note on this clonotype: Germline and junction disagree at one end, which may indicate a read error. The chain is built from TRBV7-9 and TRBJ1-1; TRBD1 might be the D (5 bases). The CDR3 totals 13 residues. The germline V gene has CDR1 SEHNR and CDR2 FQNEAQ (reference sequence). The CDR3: CARSSLVGTEALF. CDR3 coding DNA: TGTGCGCGCAGCTCGCTGGTGGGGACTGAAGCTCTCTTT.

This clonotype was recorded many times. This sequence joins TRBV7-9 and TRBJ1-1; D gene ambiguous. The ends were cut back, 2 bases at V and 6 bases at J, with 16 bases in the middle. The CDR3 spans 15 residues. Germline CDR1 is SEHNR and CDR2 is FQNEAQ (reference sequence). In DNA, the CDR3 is TGTGCCAGCAGCTTATCAGTCGGGGTAAACGCTGAAGCTTTCTTT. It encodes CASSLSVGVNAEAFF.

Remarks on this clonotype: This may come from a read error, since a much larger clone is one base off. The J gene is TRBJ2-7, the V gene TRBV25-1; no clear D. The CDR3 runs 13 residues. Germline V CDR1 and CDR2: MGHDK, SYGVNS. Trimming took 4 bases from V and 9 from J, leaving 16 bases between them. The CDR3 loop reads CASSGRVPHAQYF. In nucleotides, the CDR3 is TGTGCCAGCAGTGGAAGGGTTCCCCACGCGCAGTACTTC.

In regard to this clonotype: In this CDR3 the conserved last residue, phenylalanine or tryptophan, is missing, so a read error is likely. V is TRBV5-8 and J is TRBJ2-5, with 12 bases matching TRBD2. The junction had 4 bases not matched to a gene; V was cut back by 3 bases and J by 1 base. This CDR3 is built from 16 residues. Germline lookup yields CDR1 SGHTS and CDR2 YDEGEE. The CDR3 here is CASSYGLAGIQETQYL. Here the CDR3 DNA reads TGTGCCAGCAGCTACGGACTAGCGGGGATCCAAGAGACCCAGTACCTC.